One and the same sample provided the 27 T cell receptor beta chains below, sequenced in a study of cytomegalovirus exposure and HLA in healthy donors (dated by TCRdb to 2017 to 2019). The library was prepared using the immunoSEQ multiplex PCR assay. A mixture of 60 forward primers for TCR Vbeta segments and 13 reverse primers for TCR Jbeta segments was used in the multiplex PCR. TCRdb retrieved this table from immuneACCESS and kept in-frame rearrangements only. Not all clones are present; in checked studies, unresolved V genes account for under half, and no reason is known for the remainder. For this sample, the table gives roughly 75,000 clones. The ten largest clones represent about 0.83% of the sample. The sample was PBMCs. All receptors come from a boy younger than 18 in good health and CMV-seronegative.

The chain couples TRBV7-9 to TRBJ2-1; D gene unclear. CDR1 is SEHNR and CDR2 is FQNEAQ in the germline V gene (reference sequence). V lost 4 bases and J lost 2, with 3 bases in between. There are 12 residues in the CDR3. The CDR3 sequence is CASSSPYNEQFF. CDR3 sequence (DNA): TGTGCCAGCAGCTCTCCCTACAATGAGCAGTTCTTC.

The chain has TRBV5-6 and TRBJ2-7, with D tentatively TRBD1 (5 bases). CDR3 length: 15 residues. Deletions cut 2 bases from V and 5 bases from J, with 17 bases between. Germline V gives CDR1 SGHDT, CDR2 YYEEEE. CDR3 in amino acids: CASSLTGNFPHEQYF. The CDR3 DNA sequence: TGTGCCAGCAGCTTAACAGGCAACTTCCCCCACGAGCAGTACTTC.

This rearrangement joins TRBV4-3 to TRBJ1-3; D is uncertain. CDR3 length: 13 residues. CDR1 is LGHNA and CDR2 is YSLEER in the germline V gene. V was trimmed by 0 bases and J by 6 bases, leaving 6 bases between them. The CDR3 loop reads CASSQDSKNTIYF. CDR3 nucleotides: TGCGCCAGCAGCCAAGATTCCAAAAACACCATATATTTT.

The gene calls are TRBV5-1 and TRBJ1-1, with 8 bases matching TRBD1. J gave up 0 bases and V 4 bases, and 5 bases lay outside the gene matches. The CDR3 consists of 15 residues. CDR1 SGHRS and CDR2 YFSETQ come from the germline V gene. The CDR3 here is CASSAWTGLNTEAFF. As DNA, the CDR3 is TGCGCCAGCAGCGCCTGGACAGGGCTGAACACTGAAGCTTTCTTT.

This chain connects TRBV9 to TRBJ2-3; 9 nucleotides line up with TRBD2. Germline CDR1 and CDR2: SGDLS and YYNGEE. V shed 2 bases, J shed 4 bases, and the junction held 2 bases outside the gene matches. The CDR3 sequence is 14 residues long. CDR3 sequence reads: CASSVGGRADTQYF. CDR3 in DNA: TGTGCCAGCAGCGTGGGCGGGAGGGCAGATACGCAGTATTTT.

The chain couples TRBV5-8 to TRBJ2-7, with 8 bases identical to TRBD2. The ends lost 5 bases at V and 5 bases at J; junction bases unmatched: 3. The CDR3 has 12 residues. Germline V gene data show CDR1 as SGHTS and CDR2 as YDEGEE. In DNA form, the CDR3 reads TGTGCCAGCAGATTGACTAGCGACGAGCAGTACTTC. Its protein product is CASRLTSDEQYF.

The rearrangement links TRBV19 to TRBJ2-5, with no clear D. This CDR3 is 14 amino acids long. Trimming cost V 5 bases and J 5 bases, with 15 bases left between them. CDR1 is LNHDA, CDR2 SQIVND, per germline (reference sequence). CDR3: CASSAQAEGETQYF. Written as DNA, the CDR3 is TGTGCCAGTAGTGCCCAGGCCGAAGGTGAGACCCAGTACTTC.

This chain connects TRBV30 to TRBJ2-7; 8 positions agree with TRBD1. Per germline, CDR1 GTSNPN and CDR2 SVGIG (reference sequence). V was clipped by 1 base and J by 3 bases; unmatched bases: 5. This CDR3 has 14 amino acids. Here the CDR3 reads CAWSGGTGLYEQYF. In DNA form, the CDR3 reads TGTGCCTGGAGTGGGGGGACAGGCCTCTACGAGCAGTACTTC.

The genes are TRBV6-1 and TRBJ1-4; TRBD1 agrees at 9 bases. V was clipped by 6 bases and J by 10 bases; unmatched bases: 6. The CDR3 has 13 residues. Germline CDR1 is MNHNS and CDR2 is SASEGT. The CDR3 sequence: CASRETGGGKLFF. CDR3 DNA: TGTGCCAGCAGGGAGACAGGGGGTGGAAAACTGTTTTTT.

The chain has TRBV19 and TRBJ1-1, with a possible D match to TRBD1 (5 bases). Trimming removed 5 bases from V and 1 base from J, with 5 bases in between. CDR3 length: 12 amino acids. The germline V gene has CDR1 LNHDA and CDR2 SQIVND (reference sequence). In DNA, the CDR3 is TGTGCCAGTAGTGACAGGAACACTGAAGCTTTCTTT. This codes for CASSDRNTEAFF.

This sequence joins TRBV4-3 and TRBJ2-1; 10 positions agree with TRBD2. This CDR3 spans 14 amino acids. CDR1 LGHNA and CDR2 YSLEER come from the germline V gene. Trimming removed 4 bases from V and 8 bases from J; junction bases left unmatched: 5. The CDR3 region has the DNA TGCGCCAGCAGCCGTCCCGGGACTAGCGATGAGCAGTTCTTC. As protein: CASSRPGTSDEQFF.

The chain combines TRBV27 with TRBJ2-7; TRBD1 matches at 10 bases. This CDR3 is 14 amino acids long. The germline gives CDR1 MNHEY, CDR2 SMNVEV (reference sequence). The trim removed 5 bases at V and 3 bases at J, leaving 4 bases unmatched. This CDR3 is CASSLGQGGYEQYF. The CDR3 DNA is TGTGCCAGCAGTCTCGGACAGGGGGGCTACGAGCAGTACTTC.

The chain links TRBV7-9 to TRBJ2-1; 10 nucleotides align to TRBD2. CDR1 and CDR2 from the germline V gene are SEHNR and FQNEAQ (reference sequence). CDR3 length: 16 amino acids. Unmatched junction bases numbered 7, after V lost 6 bases and J lost 2 bases. For the CDR3, the DNA is TGTGCCAGCAGTCCCGCTGGGACTAGCGCCTACAATGAGCAGTTCTTC. It specifies CASSPAGTSAYNEQFF.

The chain couples TRBV4-2 to TRBJ2-5; 8 nucleotides match TRBD2. V lost 4 bases to trimming and J lost 5 bases; unmatched junction nucleotides: 9. CDR3 size: 15 residues. From germline, CDR1 is LGHNA and CDR2 YNFKEQ. This CDR3 is CASSPGSTGGETQYF. For the CDR3, the DNA is TGTGCCAGCAGCCCGGGGAGCACGGGAGGGGAGACCCAGTACTTC.

The chain has TRBV6-1 and TRBJ1-1, with D perhaps matching TRBD1 (5 bases). There are 13 residues in the CDR3. The germline CDR1 and CDR2 sequences are MNHNS and SASEGT. Between the trimmed V and J ends, which lost 9 bases and 7 bases, there was a span of 18 bases. The CDR3, as DNA: TGTGCCAGTGGCCTGGAGGGGATGGGTGAAGCTTTCTTT. Its translation: CASGLEGMGEAFF.

The chain couples TRBV7-6 to TRBJ2-7; 7 positions match TRBD1. CDR3 length: 13 amino acids. Germline-derived CDR1 and CDR2 are SGHVS and FNYEAQ. V was clipped by 4 bases and J by 7 bases; unmatched bases: 7. The CDR3 sequence is CASSYQGVGEQYF. The CDR3 DNA reads as TGTGCCAGCAGCTACCAGGGGGTGGGGGAGCAGTACTTC. Full variable domain (remainder filled in from reference TRBV7-6 and TRBJ2-7): GAGVSQSPRYKVTKRGQDVALRCDPISGHVSLYWYRQALGQGPEFLTYFNYEAQQDKSGLPNDRFSAERPEGSISTLTIQRTEQRDSAMYRCASSYQGVGEQYFGPGTRLTVT.

The rearrangement uses TRBV19 and TRBJ1-1; the D is unclear. Trimming shortened V by 6 bases and J by 0 bases, and 17 bases separated the two germline ends. This CDR3 region has 16 residues. Germline V lookup: CDR1 LNHDA, CDR2 SQIVND (reference sequence). This CDR3 is CASSYTPQMMNTEAFF. The CDR3 bases are TGTGCCAGTAGCTATACGCCACAGATGATGAACACTGAAGCTTTCTTT.

V gene TRBV15 combines with J gene TRBJ1-2; D uncertain. Germline-derived CDR1 and CDR2 are LNHNV and YYDKDF (reference sequence). V lost 3 bases and J lost 4, with 15 bases in between. There are 15 residues in the CDR3. The CDR3 region has the DNA TGTGCCACCAGCAGCCCAATGGGCAGGTCCTATGGCTACACCTTC. Its protein product is CATSSPMGRSYGYTF.

The gene calls are TRBV7-8 and TRBJ2-7, with D unresolved. Trimming stripped 5 bases from V and 3 bases from J, with 5 bases between. The CDR3 has 11 residues. The germline V gene encodes CDR1 SGHVS and CDR2 FQNEAQ. The CDR3 DNA sequence: TGTGCCAGCAGCGTCCGCTACGAGCAGTACTTC. Translating it yields CASSVRYEQYF.

This chain uses TRBV15 with TRBJ1-1; 9 bases fit TRBD1. The CDR3 loop spans 16 amino acids. From germline, CDR1 is LNHNV and CDR2 YYDKDF (reference sequence). V shed 3 bases, J shed 6 bases, and the junction held 11 bases outside the gene matches. The CDR3 loop reads CATSSNRDRVFPEAFF. The CDR3 DNA follows: TGTGCCACCAGCAGTAACCGGGACAGGGTTTTTCCTGAAGCTTTCTTT.

The rearrangement links TRBV15 to TRBJ2-7, with D perhaps TRBD2 (5 bases). The CDR3 consists of 14 residues. Trimming left V 3 bases short and J 6 bases short, with 15 bases between. CDR1 and CDR2 from the germline V gene are LNHNV and YYDKDF (reference sequence). The CDR3, as DNA: TGTGCCACCAGCAGCGGGATTACATCGGGCGAGCAGTACTTC. This translates into CATSSGITSGEQYF.

The J gene is TRBJ1-2, the V gene TRBV5-8, with 7 bases lining up with TRBD1. Losses at the gene ends were 9 bases for V and 1 base for J; bases not matched to a gene: 9. The germline gives CDR1 SGHTS, CDR2 YDEGEE. The CDR3 length is 14 residues. CDR3 nucleotide sequence: TGTGCCATCAAACGACAGGGACTTAACTATGGCTACACCTTC. The encoded protein is CAIKRQGLNYGYTF.

The chain is built from TRBV27 and TRBJ2-2; 15 bases match TRBD2. The CDR3 totals 18 residues. Per germline, CDR1 MNHEY and CDR2 SMNVEV (reference sequence). V gave up 2 bases and J gave up 6 bases; unmatched junction bases: 7. CDR3 DNA: TGTGCCAGCAGTTTAAGCGGACTAGCGGGAGGGCCGGCCGGGGAGCTGTTTTTT. Protein sequence: CASSLSGLAGGPAGELFF.

This rearrangement joins TRBV7-9 to TRBJ2-1; the match to TRBD2 covers 7 bases. The length of the CDR3 is 13 residues. Germline-derived CDR1 and CDR2 are SEHNR and FQNEAQ (reference sequence). Trimming at V came to 1 base and at J to 6 bases, leaving 0 bases not matched to a gene. The CDR3, as DNA: TGTGCCAGCAGCTTAGGGACTAGCAATGAGCAGTTCTTC. It is translated as CASSLGTSNEQFF.

This chain joins TRBV15 and TRBJ1-6, with 12 bases fitting TRBD1. Trimming cost V 3 bases and J 3 bases; bases outside gene matches: 6. Germline V gene lookup returns CDR1 LNHNV and CDR2 YYDKDF (reference sequence). CDR3 size: 18 residues. CDR3 amino acids: CATSRPRDRGLYNSPLHF. The CDR3 DNA is TGTGCCACCAGCAGGCCCCGGGACAGGGGGCTCTATAATTCACCCCTCCACTTT. The entire variable domain, with the rest obtained from reference TRBV15 and TRBJ1-6, is as follows: DAMVIQNPRYQVTQFGKPVTLSCSQTLNHNVMYWYQQKSSQAPKLLFHYYDKDFNNEADTPDNFQSRRPNTSFCFLDIRSPGLGDTAMYLCATSRPRDRGLYNSPLHFGNGTRLTVT.

V usage is TRBV7-3 and J usage is TRBJ1-1, with 10 bases fitting TRBD1. CDR1 is SGHTA, CDR2 FQGTGA, per germline. J lost 5 bases, V lost 5 bases, and 5 bases had no gene match. The CDR3 sequence is 14 residues long. The CDR3 DNA reads as TGTGCCAGCAGCCGGACAGGGGGTCTGACTGAAGCTTTCTTT. It is translated as CASSRTGGLTEAFF. Combining the CDR3 with reference TRBV7-3 and TRBJ1-1 gives the whole variable domain GAGVSQTPSNKVTEKGKYVELRCDPISGHTALYWYRQSLGQGPEFLIYFQGTGAADDSGLPNDRFFAVRPEGSVSTLKIQRTERGDSAVYLCASSRTGGLTEAFFGQGTRLTVV.

The chain combines TRBV6-5 with TRBJ1-1, with D possibly being TRBD1 (5 bases). The CDR3 has 15 residues. The V gene lost 2 bases and the J gene lost 1 base, with 11 bases spanning the gap. From germline, CDR1 is MNHEY and CDR2 SVGAGI. The CDR3, as DNA: TGTGCCAGCAGTTACCGTCCGACAGAGAACACTGAAGCTTTCTTT. Translation: CASSYRPTENTEAFF.